The present TCR beta chain was sequenced within a study of blood T cells in healthy people across ages. Germline CDR1 and CDR2: DFQATT and SNEGSKA (reference sequence). The CDR3 sequence is 14 residues long. Alongside a J-beta primer mix, a sample-barcoded 5' primer served in a second PCR lasting about 7 to 12 cycles. Via MiXCR, TCRdb re-called the 5' RACE reads, giving one row per CDR3 protein. Found here are roughly 860,000 distinct CDR3 sequences, 60% to 80% of them singletons; the top ten hold 25% to 35%. Of note for this clonotype: As yet, its antigen is unknown.

General study results and limits: Both higher diversity and more naive CD4+ cells marked long-lived donors when set against aged donors.

This TCR was sampled from a man between 25 and 39 years old in good health. Source material: blood. The gene calls are TRBV20-1 and TRBJ2-1; 8 bases line up with TRBD1. The J call is doubtful: the DNA matches TRBJ2-7 better. The CDR3 loop is CSARGTGLAYEQYF. The DNA of the CDR3 is TGCAGTGCTAGAGGGACAGGGCTAGCCTACGAGCAGTACTTC.